The 4 T cell receptor beta chains reported below all come from one sample, sequenced in a study of T cells expressing NK-cell markers. TCRdb re-analyzed the 5' RACE reads; it lists each CDR3 protein once, without DNA. Here the sample table reports about 140,000 distinct CDR3 sequences. The sequenced sample consisted of blood T cells: a sorted CD56 or NKG2C T cell subset, CD4+ or CD8+ T cells, or bulk PBMC T cells (not recorded which). These receptors all come from a man between 18 and 29 years old in good health.

This chain connects TRBV6-1 to TRBJ2-1; the TRBD1 assignment by TCRdb is unverifiable without DNA. Germline lookup yields CDR1 MNHNS and CDR2 SASEGT. The CDR3 contains 16 residues. CDR3 protein: CASSKFRQGFYNEQFF.

This rearrangement joins TRBV20-1 to TRBJ2-2; TCRdb proposes TRBD1, but this gene call is untestable without DNA. The CDR3 is 15 amino acids. The germline V gene encodes CDR1 DFQATT and CDR2 SNEGSKA (reference sequence). The CDR3 region is CSAPGSDLTTGELFF.

This rearrangement joins TRBV12-3 or TRBV12-4 to TRBJ1-2; TCRdb indicates TRBD1, and absent DNA this call remains unverified. The CDR3 totals 12 residues. This CDR3 reads CASSFMGGLFTF.

This rearrangement joins TRBV29-1 to TRBJ2-1; TCRdb lists TRBD2, though no DNA is available to test this call. In germline, CDR1 is SQVTM, CDR2 ANQGSEA. CDR3 length: 15 amino acids. The CDR3 reads CSVDPPGGSYNEQFF.